Included here is one TCR beta chain sequence, with context. This entry is derived from a study of PD-1 blockade in classical Hodgkin lymphoma. The sample's time point: newly diagnosed, previously untreated cHL patient sample. Unmatched junction bases numbered 10, after V lost 2 bases and J lost 4 bases. Germline CDR1 and CDR2: SEHNR and FQNEAQ (reference sequence). The CDR3 totals 18 residues. Method: immunoSEQ multiplex PCR; TCRdb's copy keeps in-frame clones and lacks some. The sample records about 30,000 clones, 90% to 95% being singletons. Source material: peripheral blood mononuclear cells (PBMCs). The source is a human donor with classical Hodgkin lymphoma. V gene TRBV7-9 combines with J gene TRBJ2-3; TRBD2 aligns across 12 bases. The CDR3 coding sequence is TGTGCCAGCAGCTTACCGACTTCTAGCGGGAGGGCCGCAGATACGCAGTATTTT. Translating gives CASSLPTSSGRAADTQYF.